The clone carrying this TCR beta chain came up a few times. Amplified TCR beta CDR3 regions came from RNA transcripts. First-round RT-PCR targeting the TCR CDR3 was performed with the HTBI primer set. One entry per CDR3 protein, called by TCRdb with MiXCR from the multiplex PCR reads. This sample carries over 700,000 distinct CDR3 sequences, 35% of them seen once, and the ten largest clones take around 31%. This record belongs to a study of T cells in Graves' hyperthyroidism and ophthalmopathy. CDR3 size: 15 residues. Trimming took 2 bases from V and 8 from J, leaving 18 bases between them. The V gene is TRBV12-3 or TRBV12-4, the J gene TRBJ1-2; TRBD1 might be the D (6 bases). Sample: blood. This TCR was sampled from a woman between 40 and 55 years old with Graves' hyperthyroidism. The CDR3 loop is CASSLSWGPEVGYTF. CDR3 nucleotide sequence: TGTGCCAGCAGTTTAAGTTGGGGGCCAGAAGTCGGCTACACCTTC.